The clone carrying this T cell receptor beta chain occurred once. The data belong to a study of blood T cell repertoires in COVID-19. Clones were sequenced by immunoSEQ multiplex PCR, and TCRdb holds only the in-frame ones, with some missing. The profile shows approximately 21,000 clones, 65% to 90% of them singletons. The trim removed 1 base at V and 4 bases at J, leaving 7 bases unmatched. CDR3 size: 17 residues. Looked up from germline, CDR1 is SGHTA and CDR2 is FQGNSA. The origin of this receptor is a human donor with acute or convalescent COVID-19. The donor label of this sample is uncertain. The sequenced sample consisted of peripheral blood. The chain recombines TRBV7-2 with TRBJ1-2; 12 bases map to TRBD1. The CDR3 DNA follows: TGTGCCAGCAGCTTAGGGGGACAGGGGGCACGGGGCTATGGCTACACCTTC. The encoded protein is CASSLGGQGARGYGYTF.